The rows below give T cell receptor beta chains drawn from one sample of a study of T-cell memory formation after mild COVID-19. TCRdb reanalysed the 5' RACE reads using MiXCR and keeps one entry per CDR3 protein. The repertoire holds about 390,000 distinct CDR3 sequences, with 21% as singletons. Sequencing was carried out using PBMCs or a T cell subset sorted from them (not recorded which). Every receptor here comes from an adult woman who had mild COVID-19 (a few samples of this study predate the infection). Cell type and time point are not known. CDR3s include the opening cysteine and the closing phenylalanine or tryptophan. The D gene is left open where the match is weak. Where a row states a size, it is once, few, many or the class of an expanded clone; other rows omit it.

>TRBJ2-1|NA|TRBD2|TRBV5-1
TGCGCCAGCAGCTTGGCTAGCGGGGGGATCAACAATGAGCAGTTCTTC
CASSLASGGINNEQFF
>TRBJ1-1|NA|NA|TRBV29-1
TGCAGCGTTGCGGTAGGGGGCACTGAAGCTTTCTTT
CSVAVGGTEAFF
>TRBJ1-1|many|NA|TRBV14
TGTGCCAGCAGCCAAGATAGGGGACGCCGAGCTTTCTTT
CASSQDRGRRAFF
>TRBJ2-7|NA|TRBD2|TRBV12-3/TRBV12-4
TGTGCCAGCACCCCTCCCGGCGGGAGGTCCTACGAGCAGTACTTC
CASTPPGGRSYEQYF
>TRBJ2-1|NA|TRBD2|TRBV20-1
TGCAGTGCTACGAGACTAGCGGAAGGAAATGAGCAGTTCTTC
CSATRLAEGNEQFF
>TRBJ1-6|NA|NA|TRBV7-6
TGTGCCAGCAGTCACACTCCCAAATTGGGGCCCAATTCACCCCTCCACTTT
CASSHTPKLGPNSPLHF
>TRBJ2-7|NA|NA|TRBV7-2
TGTGCCAGCAGCCAAAGGCGGCAGGGTGGCGAGCAGTACTTC
CASSQRRQGGEQYF
>TRBJ2-7|few|TRBD1|TRBV7-9
TGTGCCAGCAGCTTTGAGGGACAGGGCAACGAGCAGTACTTC
CASSFEGQGNEQYF
>TRBJ2-7|few|TRBD1|TRBV4-3
TGCGCCAGCAGCCAAGAATTGCTCGGGACAGCTCTAAGCTACGAGCAGTACTTC
CASSQELLGTALSYEQYF
>TRBJ1-1|few|NA|TRBV11-1
TGTGCCAGCAGCGTCTCGGGACAGAACACTGAAGCTTTCTTT
CASSVSGQNTEAFF
>TRBJ1-1|NA|NA|TRBV7-8
TGTGCCAGCAGCCCGAATCGGGGGGCGCGGACTGAAGCTTTCTTT
CASSPNRGARTEAFF
>TRBJ2-5|few|NA|TRBV29-1
TGCAGCGTTGAAGACCCTACGGGGCGGGAGACCCAGTACTTC
CSVEDPTGRETQYF
>TRBJ2-6|few|NA|TRBV10-3
TGTGCCATCGGTCGCCCAGGGTTTGGGGCCAACGTCCTGACTTTC
CAIGRPGFGANVLTF
>TRBJ2-5|NA|NA|TRBV2
TGTGCCAGCAGTTCCCGGACTAACCAAGAGACCCAGTACTTC
CASSSRTNQETQYF
>TRBJ2-3|few|TRBD2|TRBV25-1
TGTGCCAGCAGTGAGCGGACTAGCGGGAACACAGATACGCAGTATTTT
CASSERTSGNTDTQYF
>TRBJ2-2|NA|NA|TRBV12-5
TGTGCTAGTGGCTCGGTGACAGCAATGAACACCGGGGAGCTGTTTTTT
CASGSVTAMNTGELFF
>TRBJ1-6|few|NA|TRBV12-3/TRBV12-4
TGTGCCAGCAGCCTGGACTCGCCGAGCTCCTATAATTCACCCCTCCACTTT
CASSLDSPSSYNSPLHF
>TRBJ2-1|few|TRBD2|TRBV11-2
TGTGCCAGCAGCTTGGGACTAGACGGAGAGCAGTTCTTC
CASSLGLDGEQFF
>TRBJ2-2|many|TRBD2|TRBV7-6
TGTGCCAGCAGCCTCCGGACTAGCGGGAACACCGGGGAGCTGTTTTTT
CASSLRTSGNTGELFF
>TRBJ2-3|NA|NA|TRBV6-2/TRBV6-3
TGTGCCACGACGAACACAGATACGCAGTATTTT
CATTNTDTQYF
>TRBJ1-2|few|NA|TRBV7-9
TGTGCCAGCAGCTCCACCGCGGTCTATGGCTACACCTTC
CASSSTAVYGYTF
>TRBJ2-1|few|NA|TRBV10-3
TGTGCCATCAGTGAGTCGAATGCGGTCAACAATGAGCAGTTCTTC
CAISESNAVNNEQFF
>TRBJ2-2|NA|TRBD1|TRBV27
TGTGCCAGCAGACTGTTGGACAGGGCAACCGGGGAGCTGTTTTTT
CASRLLDRATGELFF
>TRBJ2-3|few|NA|TRBV5-1
TGCGCCAGCAGCTTGGCTATGGGGAGGAGCACAGATACGCAGTATTTT
CASSLAMGRSTDTQYF
>TRBJ2-1|few|NA|TRBV7-8
TGTGCCAGCAGCCCACTGGGGCTACCGAGCTCCTACAATGAGCAGTTCTTC
CASSPLGLPSSYNEQFF
>TRBJ2-7|few|NA|TRBV7-2
TGTGCCAGCAGCCAGATGCTTAGCGGCTACGAGCAGTACTTC
CASSQMLSGYEQYF
>TRBJ1-1|NA|NA|TRBV7-9
TGTGCCAGCAGCCCCCCGGACAGAGCCACTGAAGCTTTCTTT
CASSPPDRATEAFF
>TRBJ2-3|few|TRBD2|TRBV4-1
TGCGCCAGCAGCCAAGATCTACTAGCGGGGGCAGATACGCAGTATTTT
CASSQDLLAGADTQYF
>TRBJ1-5|few|TRBD1|TRBV19
TGTGCCAGTAGTATAGGGACAGGGGGCAATCAGCCCCAGCATTTT
CASSIGTGGNQPQHF
>TRBJ2-3|few|TRBD2|TRBV11-2
TGTGCCAGCAGCTTTTCGGGGGGGCAAGATACGCAGTATTTT
CASSFSGGQDTQYF
>TRBJ1-6|NA|NA|TRBV5-1
TGCGCCAGCAGCTTGGCCGGGCAGGGAAGGGATAATTCACCCCTCCACTTT
CASSLAGQGRDNSPLHF
>TRBJ1-1|NA|NA|TRBV5-4
TGTGCCAGCAGCTTGTATAGGGGAAGCGCGAACACTGAAGCTTTCTTT
CASSLYRGSANTEAFF
>TRBJ2-3|NA|NA|TRBV7-8
TGTGCCAGCAGCTTCTCTAGCACGAGGAGGACAGATACGCAGTATTTT
CASSFSSTRRTDTQYF